This TCR beta chain was profiled in a study of cytomegalovirus exposure and HLA in healthy donors. Overall study findings and caveats: The availability of immune exposure information extended only to CMV serostatus. A later analysis linked a missense DCLRE1C variant to TCR beta V- and J-gene trimming.

The PCR made use of 60 Vbeta and 13 Jbeta primers. Data came from immunoSEQ multiplex PCR; TCRdb stores just in-frame clones and leaves some out. The data show about 160,000 clones, about three quarters seen once. As regards this clone: Its antigen is unknown.

V shed 5 bases and J shed 2 bases, with 3 bases lying between them. Per germline, CDR1 SSHAT and CDR2 FNYEAQ (reference sequence). The CDR3 covers 12 residues. This chain connects TRBV7-7 to TRBJ2-2; D gene unclear. Sequencing was carried out using PBMCs. The TCR sequence derives from a middle-aged woman in good health and CMV-seronegative. CDR3 nucleotides: TGTGCCAGCAGCCTCAACACCGGGGAGCTGTTTTTT. Protein product: CASSLNTGELFF.